This T cell receptor beta chain was recorded in a study of blood T cell repertoires in COVID-19. Study summary: Acute and convalescent COVID-19 specimens originated in the United States, Italy and Spain. T cells, B-cell-depleted T cells, or PBMCs provided the cDNA or gDNA that served as material.

Seattle researchers signed up patients amid active infection and tracked them longitudinally. How the authors handled the data: Amplified reference gene primers provided the basis for estimating nucleated cell counts. The data were produced by immunoSEQ multiplex PCR, yet TCRdb's version contains in-frame clones alone and is incomplete. V and J calls and clone size are given by that table; D and trimming were obtained from the DNA. Of approximately 500,000 clones in the sample, around 90% are singletons; the top ten hold around 7.8%. The clonotype comes from a woman in her forties or fifties with COVID-19, enrolled during active disease. The sample taken for sequencing was peripheral blood.

CDR3 in amino acids: CASSFSLTSGGANEQFF. The CDR3 DNA sequence: TGTGCCAGCAGTTTTTCTCTGACTAGCGGGGGGGCGAATGAGCAGTTCTTC. V is TRBV7-2 and J is TRBJ2-1; TRBD2 agrees at 14 bases. This CDR3 is built from 17 residues. V dropped 6 bases and J dropped 7; count of bases not matched to a gene: 11. In germline, CDR1 is SGHTA, CDR2 FQGNSA.